Sequencing of this TCR beta chain was carried out in a study of blood T cells in healthy people across ages. Primed by a sample-barcoded 5' primer and a J-beta primer mix, a second PCR proceeded for 7 to 11 cycles. MiXCR, applied by TCRdb to the 5' RACE reads, yields one record per CDR3 protein. The sample yields 1.5 million to 2 million distinct CDR3 sequences, roughly 52% seen once. The trim removed 0 bases at V and 7 bases at J, leaving 9 bases unmatched. This CDR3 region has 15 residues. Germline V gene lookup returns CDR1 SQVTM and CDR2 ANQGSEA. In regard to this clonotype: The antigen is unknown.

Broader study findings: Older age coincided with a roughly linear decline in TCR beta diversity per million T cells. Lack of knowledge of donor CMV status possibly confounded expanded clonotype changes. Naive CD4+ cell counts and diversity both ran higher in long-lived than in aged donors.

The V and J genes are TRBV29-1 and TRBJ2-1; 7 bases fit TRBD2. The receptor was derived from a woman in her 40s in good health. The specimen was blood. Here the CDR3 reads CSVEDWPSGRNEQFF. As DNA, the CDR3 is TGCAGCGTTGAAGATTGGCCTAGCGGTAGGAATGAGCAGTTCTTC.